Listed below are T cell receptor beta chains from one sample, sequenced in a study of shared clonotypes between healthy human individuals. TCRdb's copy holds only in-frame clones and misses some; the assay was immunoSEQ multiplex PCR. The sample carries under 1,900,000 clones, less than 99% recorded once. The sequenced sample consisted of naive CD4+ T cells sorted from blood. These receptors all come from a man under 40 in good health. Both conserved end residues are part of each CDR3.

CDR3 protein | J gene | V gene
CASSVQSSYNEQFF | TRBJ2-1 | TRBV9
CASSSGGTLGDIQYF | TRBJ2-4 | TRBV11-3
CASSEGAGNQPQHF | TRBJ1-5 | TRBV6-6
CASSLGGRNSYEQYF | TRBJ2-7 | TRBV11-2
CASSLWGGGTDTQYF | TRBJ2-3 | TRBV5-6
CASSLGGSGTDTQYF | TRBJ2-3 | TRBV5-4
CASSLVLRGGGEQFF | TRBJ2-1 | TRBV5-4
CASSILPAGYNGYTF | TRBJ1-2 | TRBV5-6
CASSEEAGSDYGYTF | TRBJ1-2 | TRBV2
CASSPQTSGSYEQYF | TRBJ2-7 | TRBV19
CAISVLQGGDTQYF | TRBJ2-3 | TRBV10-3
CASSNTRVPYGYTF | TRBJ1-2 | TRBV7-9
CASTQDRGYGYTF | TRBJ1-2 | TRBV6-5
CASSESRGGSGYTF | TRBJ1-2 | TRBV10-2
CASSQDVGSRSPQHF | TRBJ1-5 | TRBV4-3
CASSVGTDTEAFF | TRBJ1-1 | TRBV9
CATSRDQLANTGELFF | TRBJ2-2 | TRBV15
CASSQIYRETEAFF | TRBJ1-1 | TRBV7-6
CASSLGLAGGGQETQYF | TRBJ2-5 | TRBV9
CASSLGAGRQETQYF | TRBJ2-5 | TRBV5-1
CASSLGPNPEQFF | TRBJ2-1 | TRBV5-1
CASSLNSGRSGEQYF | TRBJ2-7 | TRBV7-2
CASSLGGHNEQFF | TRBJ2-1 | TRBV5-1
CASSDRDTQYF | TRBJ2-3 | TRBV2
CASSYTGTGDEQFF | TRBJ2-1 | TRBV9
CASSSPVQGMQETQYF | TRBJ2-5 | TRBV5-4
CASTEVGRGIYGYTF | TRBJ1-2 | TRBV5-6
CASSLAPSYRDSYEQYF | TRBJ2-7 | TRBV5-1
CSVVSSRLTNEQYF | TRBJ2-7 | TRBV29-1
CASSWDFNQPQHF | TRBJ1-5 | TRBV6-1
CSVLTGGSGTYNEQFF | TRBJ2-1 | TRBV29-1
CSVAAVSGNTIYF | TRBJ1-3 | TRBV29-1
CASSLVTGSYEQYF | TRBJ2-7 | TRBV5-1
CSVGGLDEQFF | TRBJ2-1 | TRBV29-1